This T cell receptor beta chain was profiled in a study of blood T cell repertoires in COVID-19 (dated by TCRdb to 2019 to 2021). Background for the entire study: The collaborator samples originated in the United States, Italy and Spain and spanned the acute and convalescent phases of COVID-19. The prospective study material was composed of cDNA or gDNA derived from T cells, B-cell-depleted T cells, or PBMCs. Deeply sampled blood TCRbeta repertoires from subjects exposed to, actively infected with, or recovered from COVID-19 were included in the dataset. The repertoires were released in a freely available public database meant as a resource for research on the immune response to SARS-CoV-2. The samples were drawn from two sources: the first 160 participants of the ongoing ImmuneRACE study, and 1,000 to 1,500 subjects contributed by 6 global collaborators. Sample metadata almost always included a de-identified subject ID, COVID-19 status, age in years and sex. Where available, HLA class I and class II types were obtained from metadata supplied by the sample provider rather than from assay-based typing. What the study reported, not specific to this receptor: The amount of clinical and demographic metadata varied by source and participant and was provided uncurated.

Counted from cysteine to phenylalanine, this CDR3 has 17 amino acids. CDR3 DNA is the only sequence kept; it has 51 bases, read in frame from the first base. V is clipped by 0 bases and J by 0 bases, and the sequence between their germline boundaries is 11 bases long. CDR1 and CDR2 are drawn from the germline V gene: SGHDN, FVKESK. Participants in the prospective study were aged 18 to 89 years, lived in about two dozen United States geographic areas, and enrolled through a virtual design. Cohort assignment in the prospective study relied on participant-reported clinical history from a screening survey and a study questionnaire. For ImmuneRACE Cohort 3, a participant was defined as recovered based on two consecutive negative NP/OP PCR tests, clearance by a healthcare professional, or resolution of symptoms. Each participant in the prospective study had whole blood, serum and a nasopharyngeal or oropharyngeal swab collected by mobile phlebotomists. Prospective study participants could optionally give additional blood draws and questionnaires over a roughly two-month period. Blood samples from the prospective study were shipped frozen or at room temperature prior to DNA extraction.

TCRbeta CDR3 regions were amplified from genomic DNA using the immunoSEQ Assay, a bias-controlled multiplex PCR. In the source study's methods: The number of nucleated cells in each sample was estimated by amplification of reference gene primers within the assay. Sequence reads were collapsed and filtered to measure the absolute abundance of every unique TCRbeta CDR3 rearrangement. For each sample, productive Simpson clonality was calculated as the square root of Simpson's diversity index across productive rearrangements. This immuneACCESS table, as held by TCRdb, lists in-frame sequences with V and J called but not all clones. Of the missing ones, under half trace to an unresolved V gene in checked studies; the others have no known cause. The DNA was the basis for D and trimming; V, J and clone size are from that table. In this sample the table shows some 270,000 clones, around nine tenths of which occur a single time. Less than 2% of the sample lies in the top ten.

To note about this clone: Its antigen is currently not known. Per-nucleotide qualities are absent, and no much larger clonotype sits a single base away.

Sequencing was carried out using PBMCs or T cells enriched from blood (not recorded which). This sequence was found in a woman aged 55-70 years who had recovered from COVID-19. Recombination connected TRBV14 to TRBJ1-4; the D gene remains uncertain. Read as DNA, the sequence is TGTGCCAGCAGCCAAGATTCGTTGGGAGCAACTAATGAAAAACTGTTTTTT. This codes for CASSQDSLGATNEKLFF.